The next 25 T cell receptor beta chains were all read from a single sample in a study of blood T cell repertoires in COVID-19. Sequencing was performed with immunoSEQ multiplex PCR; in TCRdb, only in-frame clones are kept and a portion is missing. The sample includes 150,000 or so clones, around 80% of them seen just once. The sequenced sample consisted of peripheral blood. All receptors derive from a human donor with acute or convalescent COVID-19. The donor label of this sample is uncertain.

The chain carries TRBV5-1 and TRBJ2-1; 9 bases are a match to TRBD2. Germline CDR1 SGHRS, CDR2 YFSETQ. This CDR3 has 15 residues. Germline trimming cut 3 bases from V and 5 bases from J; bases unmatched to any gene: 6. For the CDR3, the DNA is TGCGCCAGCAGCTCCCTAGCGGGGTCCAACAATGAGCAGTTCTTC. It translates to CASSSLAGSNNEQFF.

The chain carries TRBV5-1 and TRBJ2-5, with TRBD2 matching 8 bases. The CDR3 runs 14 residues. CDR1 is SGHRS and CDR2 is YFSETQ in the germline V gene. The V segment lost 4 bases and the J segment 5 bases; nucleotides outside the gene matches: 7. This CDR3 is CASSNGGALETQYF. For the CDR3, the DNA is TGCGCCAGCAGCAACGGGGGGGCCTTGGAGACCCAGTACTTC.

The rearrangement links TRBV10-3 to TRBJ2-2; 9 bases are shared with TRBD1. From germline, CDR1 is ENHRY and CDR2 SYGVKD. The V and J ends lost 4 bases and 5 bases, in that order; junction bases with no gene match: 2. CDR3 size: 14 residues. CDR3 amino acids: CAISGQGDTGELFF. The CDR3 DNA reads as TGTGCCATCAGTGGACAGGGGGATACCGGGGAGCTGTTTTTT.

The chain joins TRBV5-1 to TRBJ2-1; the D gene is possibly TRBD2 (6 bases). This CDR3 region has 16 residues. The V gene's germline CDR1 is SGHRS and CDR2 YFSETQ. V gave up 4 bases and J gave up 5 bases, with 19 bases separating them. CDR3 sequence: CASSPTGTPIHNEQFF. The CDR3 nucleotides read TGCGCCAGCAGCCCCACCGGGACTCCGATACACAATGAGCAGTTCTTC. The full variable domain, with the rest looked up from reference TRBV5-1 and TRBJ2-1, is KAGVTQTPRYLIKTRGQQVTLSCSPISGHRSVSWYQQTPGQGLQFLFEYFSETQRNKGNFPGRFSGRQFSNSRSEMNVSTLELGDSALYLCASSPTGTPIHNEQFFGPGTRLTVL.

The chain is built from TRBV3-1 (or the pseudogene TRBV3-2) and TRBJ2-7; TRBD1 agrees at 11 bases. Germline-derived CDR1 and CDR2 are LGHDT and YNNKEL (reference sequence). The CDR3 sequence is 20 residues long. The ends lost 0 bases at V and 3 bases at J; junction bases unmatched: 16. CDR3 coding DNA: TGTGCCAGCAGCCAAGAGGGGTTCCCCGGGACAGGGGGGCCCAGCTACGAGCAGTACTTC. Translated: CASSQEGFPGTGGPSYEQYF.

The rearrangement uses TRBV11-2 and TRBJ1-1, with 12 bases aligning to TRBD1. Trimming took 4 bases from V and 5 from J; bases not matched to a gene: 11. Germline V CDR1 and CDR2: SGHAT, FQNNGV. The CDR3 extends over 17 amino acids. The CDR3 is CASSSPPGQGARTEAFF. For the CDR3, the DNA is TGTGCCAGCAGCTCCCCCCCGGGACAGGGGGCTAGGACTGAAGCTTTCTTT.

The chain couples TRBV18 to TRBJ1-1; 7 positions match TRBD1. The CDR3 covers 15 residues. V shed 3 bases and J 6 bases; nucleotides not matched to a gene: 10. Looked up from germline, CDR1 is KGHSH and CDR2 is LQKENI. In DNA, the CDR3 is TGTGCCAGCTCACCTGGAGCAGGGGGTCGCGCTGAAGCTTTCTTT. It translates to CASSPGAGGRAEAFF.

This chain joins TRBV19 and TRBJ1-2; unclear D gene. Deletions cut 8 bases from V and 1 base from J, with 11 bases between. The CDR3 contains 13 residues. Germline-derived CDR1 and CDR2 are LNHDA and SQIVND (reference sequence). In nucleotides, the CDR3 is TGTGCCAGTGAGAATGGACTTAACTATGGCTACACCTTC. As protein: CASENGLNYGYTF.

This sequence joins TRBV5-1 and TRBJ2-5; 8 bases match TRBD2. The CDR3 is made up of 15 amino acids. CDR1 SGHRS and CDR2 YFSETQ come from the germline V gene. With V trimmed by 3 bases and J by 3 bases, 7 bases remained unmatched. CDR3 protein: CASSSPGAGEETQYF. The CDR3 bases are TGCGCCAGCAGCTCGCCGGGAGCGGGGGAAGAGACCCAGTACTTC.

The chain links TRBV27 to TRBJ2-1; 8 bases are shared with TRBD2. CDR3 length: 18 amino acids. CDR1 is MNHEY and CDR2 is SMNVEV in the germline V gene (reference sequence). The V gene end was trimmed by 0 bases and the J gene end by 4 bases; junction bases not matched to a gene: 11. In DNA, the CDR3 is TGTGCCAGCAGTTTATCGGCCGTAAGCGGGGGACGATACAATGAGCAGTTCTTC. Translation gives CASSLSAVSGGRYNEQFF.

V usage is TRBV10-2 and J usage is TRBJ1-2, with 9 bases that match TRBD1. Germline values: CDR1 WSHSY, CDR2 SAAADI. The V and J ends lost 8 bases and 8 bases, in that order; junction bases with no gene match: 9. The CDR3 is 13 residues long. The CDR3 DNA follows: TGCGCCAGCGGAGAACAGGGGGCGCGGGGCTACACCTTC. Translating gives CASGEQGARGYTF.

This clone was seen once. The rearrangement joins TRBV2 to TRBJ1-2; TRBD1 might be the D (5 bases). The CDR3 extends over 14 amino acids. Germline V CDR1 and CDR2: SNHLY, FYNNEI. The V and J ends lost 3 bases and 4 bases respectively, with 12 bases between them. The CDR3 is CASSDKGFGYGYTF. CDR3 in DNA: TGTGCCAGCAGTGATAAGGGGTTCGGCTATGGCTACACCTTC.

This clone is a singleton in its sample. Other DNA sequences in the same sample also yield this CDR3. V gene TRBV11-2 combines with J gene TRBJ2-7; D not resolved. The CDR3 sequence is 12 residues long. Germline loops: CDR1 SGHAT, CDR2 FQNNGV. Trimming shortened V by 1 base and J by 3 bases, and 4 bases separated the two germline ends. CDR3 in amino acids: CASSLAGYEQYF. CDR3 in DNA: TGTGCCAGCAGCTTAGCGGGCTACGAGCAGTACTTC.

V and J are TRBV5-1 and TRBJ1-5, with TRBD1 identical over 7 bases. The CDR3 runs to 14 residues. Germline V gene data show CDR1 as SGHRS and CDR2 as YFSETQ. The V and J ends lost 4 bases and 2 bases, in that order; junction bases with no gene match: 3. The DNA of the CDR3 is TGCGCCAGCAGCACTGGGACAGGCAATCAGCCCCAGCATTTT. It codes for CASSTGTGNQPQHF.

This clone was counted a single time. This chain joins TRBV12-3 or TRBV12-4 and TRBJ2-5; D gene ambiguous. V was shortened by 3 bases and J by 5 bases, with 7 bases between the two germline ends. The length of the CDR3 is 12 residues. This chain's CDR3 is CASSLYGETQYF. The CDR3 DNA follows: TGTGCCAGCAGTTTGTACGGGGAGACCCAGTACTTC.

V usage is TRBV19 and J usage is TRBJ1-5; D unclear. The CDR3 covers 15 residues. The germline CDR1 and CDR2 sequences are LNHDA and SQIVND (reference sequence). Trimming took off 0 bases at V and 5 bases at J, with 11 bases between the two ends. CDR3 protein: CASSIDPQFDQPQHF. The CDR3 DNA sequence: TGTGCCAGTAGTATAGATCCACAGTTTGATCAGCCCCAGCATTTT. Full variable domain (outside the CDR3, taken from reference TRBV19 and TRBJ1-5): DGGITQSPKYLFRKEGQNVTLSCEQNLNHDAMYWYRQDPGQGLRLIYYSQIVNDFQKGDIAEGYSVSREKKESFPLTVTSAQKNPTAFYLCASSIDPQFDQPQHFGDGTRLSIL.

This clone was observed a single time. The rearrangement joins TRBV5-1 to TRBJ2-1; 8 bases match TRBD1. With 4 bases clipped from V and 4 bases from J, the junction kept 7 bases outside the gene matches. This CDR3 is built from 15 residues. Germline CDR1 SGHRS, CDR2 YFSETQ. The CDR3 spells CASSGGQVGYNEQFF. The CDR3 DNA reads as TGCGCCAGCAGCGGGGGACAGGTAGGGTACAATGAGCAGTTCTTC.

The chain joins TRBV29-1 to TRBJ1-2, with 9 bases matching TRBD1. The junction had 11 bases not matched to a gene; V was cut back by 2 bases and J by 7 bases. Germline V gene lookup returns CDR1 SQVTM and CDR2 ANQGSEA. The CDR3 has 15 residues. CDR3 coding DNA: TGCAGCGTTGAAATGTGGACAGGGGTATTGAGTGGCTACACCTTC. Translating it yields CSVEMWTGVLSGYTF. The full variable domain, completed using reference TRBV29-1 and TRBJ1-2, is SAVISQKPSRDICQRGTSLTIQCQVDSQVTMMFWYRQQPGQSLTLIATANQGSEATYESGFVIDKFPISRPNLTFSTLTVSNMSPEDSSIYLCSVEMWTGVLSGYTFGSGTRLTVV.

The chain is built from TRBV4-1 and TRBJ1-3; 8 nucleotides align to TRBD1. CDR1 and CDR2 from the germline V gene are MGHRA and YSYEKL. V lost 4 bases and J lost 3; bases outside the gene matches: 5. The CDR3 has 15 amino acids. CDR3 nucleotide sequence: TGCGCCAGCAGCCCCTTGACAGGGGATGGAAACACCATATATTTT. The encoded protein is CASSPLTGDGNTIYF.

J is TRBJ1-5 and V is TRBV6-5; D gene ambiguous. The CDR3 extends over 13 amino acids. V lost 5 bases to trimming and J lost 6 bases, with 11 bases between them. Germline V gene sequence: CDR1 MNHEY, CDR2 SVGAGI. CDR3 DNA: TGTGCCAGCAGTCTCGGAGGCGGTCAGCCCCAGCATTTT. Its protein is CASSLGGGQPQHF.

The chain employs TRBV9 and TRBJ2-1; 8 bases align to TRBD1. V dropped 6 bases and J dropped 3; count of bases not matched to a gene: 8. Germline assignment: CDR1 SGDLS and CDR2 YYNGEE. The CDR3 spans 15 residues. The CDR3 sequence: CASNPSGTGYNEQFF. The CDR3 DNA sequence: TGTGCCAGCAATCCCTCCGGGACAGGCTACAATGAGCAGTTCTTC.

The rearrangement uses TRBV10-3 and TRBJ1-3; no clear D. Germline V CDR1 and CDR2: ENHRY, SYGVKD. This CDR3 comprises 13 residues. Between the trimmed V and J ends, which lost 10 bases and 0 bases, there was a span of 10 bases. The CDR3 DNA sequence: TGTGCCAATGCTCCGGTCTCTGGAAACACCATATATTTT. It yields the protein CANAPVSGNTIYF.

The chain has TRBV19 and TRBJ2-7; 9 bases are shared with TRBD2. Losses at the gene ends were 9 bases for V and 2 bases for J; bases not matched to a gene: 8. Germline CDR1 LNHDA, CDR2 SQIVND (reference sequence). This CDR3 spans 14 amino acids. The CDR3 reads CASQSGGLAYEQYF. CDR3 nucleotide sequence: TGTGCCAGCCAAAGCGGGGGGCTGGCCTACGAGCAGTACTTC.

This clone was picked up a small number of times. This chain joins TRBV28 and TRBJ2-7; D might be TRBD1 (5 bases). V was clipped by 3 bases and J by 5 bases, with 11 bases between them. The CDR3 length is 13 residues. Germline values: CDR1 MDHEN, CDR2 SYDVKM. The CDR3 spells CASSFQGLNEQYF. CDR3 bases: TGTGCCAGCAGTTTTCAGGGATTGAACGAGCAGTACTTC. Full variable domain (outside the CDR3, taken from reference TRBV28 and TRBJ2-7): DVKVTQSSRYLVKRTGEKVFLECVQDMDHENMFWYRQDPGLGLRLIYFSYDVKMKEKGDIPEGYSVSREKKERFSLILESASTNQTSMYLCASSFQGLNEQYFGPGTRLTVT.

This chain links TRBV5-3 with TRBJ1-1; D unresolved. TRBV5-3 is marked as an open reading frame, function uncertain. The CDR3 covers 15 residues. The ends were cut back, 2 bases at V and 0 bases at J, with 11 bases in the middle. The CDR3 spells CARSLIAILNTEAFF. The DNA for the CDR3 is TGTGCCAGAAGCTTAATCGCTATTTTGAACACTGAAGCTTTCTTT.